The 19 T cell receptor beta chains in this list originate from one sample, sequenced in a study of cytomegalovirus exposure and HLA in healthy donors. The PCR used 60 Vbeta and 13 Jbeta primers. Measured with immunoSEQ multiplex PCR; TCRdb has only the in-frame clones, and not every one. Altogether 150,000 to 200,000 clones are present, roughly 9.4% being singletons, with the ten largest covering 1% to 1.5%. Sample: PBMCs. The source is a woman aged 25 to 39 in good health and CMV-seropositive.

There are a few counts of this clone. V gene TRBV19 combines with J gene TRBJ2-3, with TRBD1 matching 11 bases. Losses at the gene ends were 3 bases for V and 0 bases for J; bases not matched to a gene: 14. This CDR3 has 20 residues. Germline V gene lookup returns CDR1 LNHDA and CDR2 SQIVND (reference sequence). The CDR3 protein is CASSIFGQGQGVPSTDTQYF. For the CDR3, the DNA is TGTGCCAGTAGTATTTTTGGACAGGGACAGGGGGTCCCCAGCACAGATACGCAGTATTTT.

The chain carries TRBV6-5 and TRBJ2-7; weak D call: TRBD1 (5 bases). This CDR3 has 13 residues. From germline, CDR1 is MNHEY and CDR2 SVGAGI. V shed 6 bases and J shed 3 bases, with 12 bases lying between them. Here the CDR3 reads CASRSRQYYEQYF. The CDR3 nucleotides are TGTGCCAGCAGAAGCCGACAGTACTACGAGCAGTACTTC.

This clone appeared a few times. The V and J genes are TRBV29-1 and TRBJ2-1; 8 bases align to TRBD1. This CDR3 has 15 residues. The ends lost 6 bases at V and 5 bases at J; junction bases unmatched: 12. In germline, CDR1 is SQVTM, CDR2 ANQGSEA. As DNA, the CDR3 is TGCAGCGTAAGAAGGGGCAGGGGGCACAACAATGAGCAGTTCTTC. This codes for CSVRRGRGHNNEQFF.

V gene TRBV19 combines with J gene TRBJ2-7; TRBD1 matches 11 bases. The V segment lost 5 bases and the J segment 2 bases; nucleotides outside the gene matches: 5. CDR1 LNHDA and CDR2 SQIVND come from the germline V gene (reference sequence). The CDR3 is 15 amino acids. CDR3 nucleotide sequence: TGTGCCAGTAGTCGTGGGACAGGGGGGGCCTACGAGCAGTACTTC. Amino acids: CASSRGTGGAYEQYF.

In its sample, this clone was seen a few times. This chain connects TRBV6-5 to TRBJ1-5; TRBD1 matches at 8 bases. The CDR3 covers 13 residues. The V segment lost 11 bases and the J segment 3 bases; nucleotides outside the gene matches: 6. CDR1 and CDR2 from the germline V gene are MNHEY and SVGAGI. The DNA for the CDR3 is TGTGCCGCCGGACAGGGCAACAATCAGCCCCAGCATTTT. Its protein is CAAGQGNNQPQHF.

This clone came up a few times. The DNA of the CDR3 is TGCGCCAGCAGCCAAGTTTATGGACTCAATGAAAAACTGTTTTTT. Translated, it gives CASSQVYGLNEKLFF. This chain uses TRBV4-1 with TRBJ1-4, with D unresolved. The germline V and J ends were trimmed by 1 base and 5 bases, with 11 bases remaining between them. The germline V gene encodes CDR1 MGHRA and CDR2 YSYEKL. CDR3 size: 15 residues.

This chain connects TRBV13 to TRBJ2-3; TRBD2 might be the D (10 bases). V was pared by 4 bases and J by 1 base, with 39 bases between. The CDR3 is 24 amino acids. Looked up from germline, CDR1 is PRHDT and CDR2 is FYEKMQ (reference sequence). Here the CDR3 reads CASSSLRPTGGRLAGVVGTDTQYF. In DNA form, the CDR3 reads TGTGCCAGCAGCTCCCTGCGACCAACAGGGGGCCGGCTAGCGGGAGTGGTTGGCACAGATACGCAGTATTTT.

This clone has a handful of counts. V is TRBV19 and J is TRBJ2-5; 7 nucleotides agree with TRBD1. This CDR3 has 15 residues. V lost 4 bases, J lost 4 bases, and 9 bases stayed unmatched. Germline CDR1 reads LNHDA; CDR2 reads SQIVND (reference sequence). In DNA, the CDR3 is TGTGCCAGTAGTACTCGGACAGGCTTCGGAGAGACCCAGTACTTC. It encodes CASSTRTGFGETQYF.

The chain is built from TRBV7-6 and TRBJ2-1; possibly TRBD1 for D (5 bases). Trimming left V 1 base short and J 3 bases short, with 10 bases between. This CDR3 is built from 15 residues. Per the germline V gene, CDR1 is SGHVS and CDR2 is FNYEAQ. The chain's CDR3 is CASSLGQGHYNEQFF. Here the CDR3 DNA reads TGTGCCAGCAGCTTAGGGCAGGGTCACTACAATGAGCAGTTCTTC.

CDR3 coding DNA: TGCAGCGCGGGACAGGGCCACAATCAGCCCCAGCATTTT. Translated, it gives CSAGQGHNQPQHF. This chain links TRBV29-1 with TRBJ1-5; 9 bases are shared with TRBD1. CDR1 is SQVTM, CDR2 ANQGSEA, per germline. J lost 3 bases, V lost 7 bases, and 4 bases had no gene match. CDR3 size: 13 residues.

The rearrangement links TRBV6-1 to TRBJ2-7; TRBD2 is a possible D gene (5 bases). The CDR3 spans 11 residues. Trimming pared 7 bases from V and 3 bases from J, leaving 7 bases between. CDR1 MNHNS and CDR2 SASEGT come from the germline V gene. As DNA, the CDR3 is TGTGCCAGCACCGGACTCTACGAGCAGTACTTC. This encodes CASTGLYEQYF.

This clone appeared a few times. The chain recombines TRBV4-2 with TRBJ2-7, with 8 bases identical to TRBD2. This CDR3 has 15 residues. Germline-derived CDR1 and CDR2 are LGHNA and YNFKEQ. V lost 1 base to trimming and J lost 3 bases; unmatched junction nucleotides: 5. The CDR3 DNA follows: TGTGCCAGCAGCCAAGGGACTAGCTGGGGCTACGAGCAGTACTTC. This codes for CASSQGTSWGYEQYF.

This clone was found a few times. The chain's CDR3 is CASSPTTDGNTEAFF. The CDR3 region has the DNA TGTGCCAGCTCACCGACTACTGACGGAAACACTGAAGCTTTCTTT. The rearrangement links TRBV18 to TRBJ1-1; D call uncertain. V was shortened by 3 bases and J by 2 bases, with 13 bases between the two germline ends. From germline, CDR1 is KGHSH and CDR2 LQKENI. This CDR3 is 15 amino acids long.

This clone turned up a few times. This sequence joins TRBV21-1 and TRBJ2-6; the listed D gene, TRBD2, was not tested against the DNA. TRBV21-1 is annotated as a pseudogene. This CDR3 contains 20 residues. CDR3 nucleotide sequence: TGTGCCAGCAGCACTTACTTGGGGGACTCGGAAAGCTCTGGGGCCAACGTCCTGACTTTC. It codes for CASSTYLGDSESSGANVLTF.

This clone appeared a few times. The chain is built from TRBV9 and TRBJ2-3, with D possibly matching TRBD2 (6 bases). The CDR3 length is 15 residues. Trimming took 4 bases from V and 2 from J, leaving 14 bases between them. CDR1 and CDR2 from the germline V gene are SGDLS and YYNGEE. The CDR3 is CASSPHGGATDTQYF. The DNA for the CDR3 is TGTGCCAGCAGCCCCCACGGCGGGGCCACAGATACGCAGTATTTT.

V usage is TRBV30 and J usage is TRBJ1-2, with 10 bases matching TRBD1. CDR1 is GTSNPN, CDR2 SVGIG, per germline (reference sequence). The CDR3 covers 13 residues. Germline trimming cut 3 bases from V and 5 bases from J; bases unmatched to any gene: 3. CDR3 coding DNA: TGTGCCTGGAGCCGGGACAGGGGATATGGCTACACCTTC. This codes for CAWSRDRGYGYTF.

This clone has a handful of counts. V is TRBV5-1 and J is TRBJ2-2; a possible D gene is TRBD2 (5 bases). CDR1 is SGHRS and CDR2 is YFSETQ in the germline V gene. The CDR3 runs to 15 residues. V was clipped by 0 bases and J by 6 bases, with 12 bases between them. The CDR3 bases are TGCGCCAGCAGCTTGGCAGCGCACGGGGCCGGGGAGCTGTTTTTT. Translation: CASSLAAHGAGELFF.

The chain has TRBV5-1 and TRBJ1-6; no clear D. The germline CDR1 and CDR2 sequences are SGHRS and YFSETQ. Trimming removed 0 bases at V and 14 bases at J, with 6 bases between. The CDR3 sequence is 11 residues long. The CDR3 region is CASSLGGTLHF. The DNA for the CDR3 is TGCGCCAGCAGCTTGGGCGGTACCCTCCACTTT.

This clone has a handful of counts. V is TRBV7-7 and J is TRBJ1-4; the D gene is possibly TRBD1 (6 bases). CDR1 is SSHAT and CDR2 is FNYEAQ in the germline V gene (reference sequence). This CDR3 has 14 residues. V was cut by 1 base and J by 7 bases, with 10 bases left in between. The CDR3 DNA reads TGTGCCAGCAGCTTAGGGGGGCTCGGTGAAAAACTGTTTTTT. This encodes CASSLGGLGEKLFF. The entire variable domain, with the rest obtained from reference TRBV7-7 and TRBJ1-4, is as follows: GAGVSQSPRYKVTKRGQDVTLRCDPISSHATLYWYQQALGQGPEFLTYFNYEAQPDKSGLPSDRFSAERPEGSISTLTIQRTEQRDSAMYRCASSLGGLGEKLFFGSGTQLSVL.